This note documents a single TCR beta chain sequence. Amplification of TCR beta CDR3 regions used RNA as the template. First-round RT-PCR with HTBI primers amplified the TCR CDR3 region. Using its own MiXCR run on the multiplex PCR reads, TCRdb lists one record per CDR3 protein. Of 550,000 to 700,000 distinct CDR3 sequences listed, 35% to 55% are singletons. The record originates from a study of T cells in Graves' hyperthyroidism and ophthalmopathy. The germline V and J ends were trimmed by 1 base and 2 bases, with 14 bases remaining between them. CDR3 size: 15 residues. CDR1 is DFQATT, CDR2 SNEGSKA, per germline (reference sequence).

Sequencing was performed on peripheral blood or thyroid tissue (not recorded which). The chain couples TRBV20-1 to TRBJ1-2; no firm D call. The sequence came from an adult woman with Graves' disease, either hyperthyroidism or ophthalmopathy (not recorded which). Here the CDR3 DNA reads TGCAGTGCTAGAGGGGAAGGCCGTTTAAACTATGGCTACACCTTC. Protein sequence: CSARGEGRLNYGYTF.